The 22 T cell receptor beta chains listed next were all sequenced from one sample in a study of T cell changes during pregnancy in multiple sclerosis. Here immunoSEQ multiplex PCR was the method, and the copy in TCRdb shows in-frame clones only, minus some. The sample has fewer than 110,000 clones; around 92% are singletons. The sample here was peripheral blood, taken in the second trimester of pregnancy. These receptor sequences come from a female donor with multiple sclerosis, enrolled in a pregnancy study.

The chain joins TRBV11-2 to TRBJ2-1; possibly TRBD1 for D (5 bases). Germline values: CDR1 SGHAT, CDR2 FQNNGV. The CDR3 totals 14 residues. Trimming cost V 5 bases and J 7 bases, with 15 bases left between them. The CDR3 sequence is CASSVISRGNEQFF. The CDR3 DNA follows: TGTGCCAGCAGCGTAATCTCTAGGGGTAATGAGCAGTTCTTC.

This sequence joins TRBV5-1 and TRBJ2-2; tentative D call: TRBD2 (5 bases). V shed 6 bases and J shed 1 base, with 16 bases lying between them. The CDR3 is made up of 16 amino acids. Per germline, CDR1 SGHRS and CDR2 YFSETQ. In DNA, the CDR3 is TGCGCCAGCAATGTTGGGAGAATTAAGAACACCGGGGAGCTGTTTTTT. It specifies CASNVGRIKNTGELFF. Combining the CDR3 with reference TRBV5-1 and TRBJ2-2 gives the whole variable domain KAGVTQTPRYLIKTRGQQVTLSCSPISGHRSVSWYQQTPGQGLQFLFEYFSETQRNKGNFPGRFSGRQFSNSRSEMNVSTLELGDSALYLCASNVGRIKNTGELFFGEGSRLTVL.

This sequence joins TRBV28 and TRBJ2-7, with D possibly matching TRBD2 (6 bases). V gave up 5 bases and J gave up 2 bases, with 13 bases separating them. CDR1 and CDR2 from the germline V gene are MDHEN and SYDVKM. The CDR3 covers 14 residues. The CDR3 DNA is TGTGCCAGCAGTCGGGAGAGCGGCCCCTACGAGCAGTACTTC. It specifies CASSRESGPYEQYF.

This clone was recorded only once. The chain uses TRBV5-4 and TRBJ2-7; 8 nucleotides align to TRBD2. CDR3 length: 13 amino acids. Germline assignment: CDR1 SGHNT and CDR2 YYREEE (reference sequence). The V segment lost 2 bases and the J segment 6 bases; nucleotides outside the gene matches: 4. CDR3 sequence: CASSFLAGGEQYF. The CDR3 DNA follows: TGTGCCAGCAGCTTCTTGGCGGGGGGCGAGCAGTACTTC.

This chain's CDR3 is CASSSTWAGGNTIYF. DNA of the CDR3: TGTGCCAGCAGCTCGACCTGGGCTGGTGGAAACACCATATATTTT. This chain connects TRBV6-1 to TRBJ1-3; D gene ambiguous. Trimming stripped 6 bases from V and 3 bases from J, with 15 bases between. Germline V gives CDR1 MNHNS, CDR2 SASEGT. CDR3 length: 15 residues.

CDR3: CASSLGQGASKYF. The CDR3 DNA follows: TGTGCCAGCAGCTTGGGTCAGGGGGCGTCCAAGTACTTC. This sequence joins TRBV7-9 and TRBJ2-7; 8 bases match TRBD1. This CDR3 is 13 amino acids long. Germline CDR1 is SEHNR and CDR2 is FQNEAQ (reference sequence). With V trimmed by 3 bases and J by 11 bases, 9 bases remained unmatched.

This clone was detected only a few times. The chain couples TRBV10-3 to TRBJ2-1; TRBD2 aligns across 12 bases. V was clipped by 11 bases and J by 6 bases; unmatched bases: 11. The CDR3 extends over 15 amino acids. CDR1 is ENHRY, CDR2 SYGVKD, per germline. DNA of the CDR3: TGTGCCTCAACCGAACGACTAGCGGGAGCCAATGAGCAGTTCTTC. The encoded protein is CASTERLAGANEQFF.

The chain recombines TRBV2 with TRBJ2-3; TRBD2 is a possible D gene (6 bases). The V end was cut by 5 bases, the J end by 7 bases, with 34 bases between. Germline V gene lookup returns CDR1 SNHLY and CDR2 FYNNEI. This CDR3 has 20 residues. The CDR3 bases are TGTGCCAGCAGTCCAGATCAAACTGGTCCCTCGACTAGTCGTTTACATACGCAGTATTTT. Translated, it gives CASSPDQTGPSTSRLHTQYF.

This rearrangement joins TRBV29-1 to TRBJ2-7; 7 bases map to TRBD1. The ends lost 7 bases at V and 6 bases at J; junction bases unmatched: 15. The CDR3 sequence is 14 residues long. CDR1 is SQVTM, CDR2 ANQGSEA, per germline. CDR3 region: CSGRLEGAWSEQYF. For the CDR3, the DNA is TGCAGCGGTCGTCTAGAGGGGGCATGGAGCGAGCAGTACTTC.

This chain links TRBV9 with TRBJ2-7; 8 positions agree with TRBD2. CDR1 is SGDLS and CDR2 is YYNGEE in the germline V gene. Trimming took 1 base from V and 5 from J; bases not matched to a gene: 11. CDR3 size: 16 residues. The CDR3: CASSVWEWSGSNEQYF. CDR3 nucleotides: TGTGCCAGCAGCGTATGGGAGTGGAGCGGGAGCAACGAGCAGTACTTC. The variable domain in full, completed from reference TRBV9 and TRBJ2-7, reads DSGVTQTPKHLITATGQRVTLRCSPRSGDLSVYWYQQSLDQGLQFLIQYYNGEERAKGNILERFSAQQFPDLHSELNLSSLELGDSALYFCASSVWEWSGSNEQYFGPGTRLTVT.

The chain carries TRBV15 and TRBJ2-1, with D unclear. CDR1 LNHNV and CDR2 YYDKDF come from the germline V gene (reference sequence). The CDR3 sequence is 15 residues long. Trimming removed 0 bases from V and 7 bases from J, with 13 bases in between. CDR3 DNA sequence: TGTGCCACCAGCAGAGATGTTACCATGGAGAATGAGCAGTTCTTC. Its protein is CATSRDVTMENEQFF.

The J gene is TRBJ2-4, the V gene TRBV19; the D is unclear. V dropped 3 bases and J dropped 0 bases, with 18 bases sitting between them. In germline, CDR1 is LNHDA, CDR2 SQIVND (reference sequence). The CDR3 consists of 18 residues. CDR3 DNA sequence: TGTGCCAGTAGTATGTTTCTAGTCCCCAACATAGCCAAAAACATTCAGTACTTC. It specifies CASSMFLVPNIAKNIQYF. Full variable domain (remainder filled in from reference TRBV19 and TRBJ2-4): DGGITQSPKYLFRKEGQNVTLSCEQNLNHDAMYWYRQDPGQGLRLIYYSQIVNDFQKGDIAEGYSVSREKKESFPLTVTSAQKNPTAFYLCASSMFLVPNIAKNIQYFGAGTRLSVL.

This clone was seen only once. The rearrangement uses TRBV28 and TRBJ2-7, with TRBD2 matching 9 bases. CDR3 length: 17 residues. Germline CDR1 MDHEN, CDR2 SYDVKM. J was trimmed by 0 bases and V by 3 bases; bases with no gene match: 9. The CDR3 loop reads CASSLRLADDFSYEQYF. DNA for the CDR3: TGTGCCAGCAGTTTGAGACTAGCGGACGATTTCTCCTACGAGCAGTACTTC.

CDR3 loop: CSAWTGDSYEQYF. The CDR3 coding sequence is TGCAGCGCCTGGACAGGGGACTCCTACGAGCAGTACTTC. This chain connects TRBV29-1 to TRBJ2-7; 9 nucleotides align to TRBD1. Trimming at V came to 7 bases and at J to 0 bases, leaving 4 bases not matched to a gene. The CDR3 is 13 amino acids. Per germline, CDR1 SQVTM and CDR2 ANQGSEA.

V and J are TRBV2 and TRBJ1-1; 8 bases map to TRBD1. Trimming removed 6 bases from V and 5 bases from J; junction bases left unmatched: 5. This CDR3 contains 13 residues. Germline V lookup: CDR1 SNHLY, CDR2 FYNNEI. CDR3 coding DNA: TGTGCCAGCAGGCCTACAGGGGGAACTGAAGCTTTCTTT. Its translation is CASRPTGGTEAFF.

This sequence joins TRBV25-1 and TRBJ1-2; D gene unclear. V dropped 3 bases and J dropped 0 bases, with 5 bases sitting between them. The CDR3 spans 13 residues. Germline assignment: CDR1 MGHDK and CDR2 SYGVNS. CDR3 sequence reads: CASSDTANYGYTF. For the CDR3, the DNA is TGTGCCAGCAGTGATACAGCTAACTATGGCTACACCTTC.

The chain has TRBV15 and TRBJ2-1, with 14 nucleotides matching TRBD2. V gave up 0 bases and J gave up 7 bases; unmatched junction bases: 5. The CDR3 is 17 residues long. The germline V gene encodes CDR1 LNHNV and CDR2 YYDKDF (reference sequence). CDR3 residues: CATSRDLGTSGSNEQFF. CDR3 DNA: TGTGCCACCAGCAGAGATCTCGGGACTAGCGGGAGTAATGAGCAGTTCTTC.

The gene calls are TRBV6-6 and TRBJ1-5; TRBD1 matches at 10 bases. The CDR3 length is 16 residues. Trimming removed 4 bases from V and 3 bases from J; junction bases left unmatched: 6. The V gene's germline CDR1 is MNHNY and CDR2 SVGAGI (reference sequence). The CDR3 loop reads CASSFGTGEANQPQHF. The CDR3, as DNA: TGTGCCAGCAGTTTCGGGACAGGGGAGGCCAATCAGCCCCAGCATTTT.

The J gene is TRBJ1-4, the V gene TRBV14, with a possible D match to TRBD1 (6 bases). Looked up from germline, CDR1 is SGHDN and CDR2 is FVKESK. Trimming stripped 4 bases from V and 0 bases from J, with 12 bases between. The CDR3 totals 16 residues. The CDR3 loop reads CASSRERQATNEKLFF. The CDR3 DNA follows: TGTGCCAGCAGCCGCGAAAGACAGGCAACTAATGAAAAACTGTTTTTT.

This sequence joins TRBV30 and TRBJ1-1, with D possibly TRBD1 on 6 matching bases. With 2 bases removed from V and 0 bases from J, the gap between germline ends came to 10 bases. The CDR3 is made up of 14 amino acids. CDR1 GTSNPN and CDR2 SVGIG come from the germline V gene (reference sequence). Here the CDR3 reads CAWSFRGLNTEAFF. CDR3 coding DNA: TGTGCCTGGAGTTTCAGGGGTCTGAACACTGAAGCTTTCTTT.

The chain employs TRBV27 and TRBJ2-7; the match to TRBD1 covers 8 bases. V shed 7 bases and J 2 bases; nucleotides not matched to a gene: 7. CDR3 length: 14 amino acids. Germline lookup yields CDR1 MNHEY and CDR2 SMNVEV (reference sequence). The CDR3 coding sequence is TGTGCCAGCACTCCGCGGACAGGGCCCTACGAGCAGTACTTC. It encodes CASTPRTGPYEQYF.

The chain couples TRBV6-1 to TRBJ2-7; TRBD1 agrees at 7 bases. CDR3 length: 14 amino acids. Germline CDR1 MNHNS, CDR2 SASEGT. J gave up 6 bases and V 4 bases, and 9 bases lay outside the gene matches. The CDR3, as DNA: TGTGCCAGCAGTGTACAGGGGTTTTTTCCCGAGCAGTACTTC. It codes for CASSVQGFFPEQYF.